This T cell receptor beta chain is from a study of blood T cell repertoires in COVID-19. Using immunoSEQ multiplex PCR, the repertoire was profiled, and TCRdb retains in-frame clones only, with some absent. This sample has roughly 140,000 clones, with around 82% found just once. The CDR3 contains 15 residues. The trim removed 1 base at V and 4 bases at J, leaving 6 bases unmatched. The germline gives CDR1 SGHAT, CDR2 FQNNGV. V and J are TRBV11-2 and TRBJ2-7, with TRBD1 matching 8 bases. The specimen sequenced was peripheral blood. This sequence originates from a man between 60 and 70 years old with acute or convalescent COVID-19. CDR3 bases: TGTGCCAGCAGCTTAGGTCAGGGGGCTGGTTACGAGCAGTACTTC. It is translated as CASSLGQGAGYEQYF.